This is a list of T cell receptor beta chains from one sample in a study of blood T cell repertoires in COVID-19. This table comes from immunoSEQ multiplex PCR, and its TCRdb copy is limited to in-frame clones, with some not included. Of 150,000 to 200,000 clones detected, about 88% appear once; the ten largest clones hold 0.77%. Sequenced input: PBMCs or T cells enriched from blood (not recorded which). These receptors were obtained from a woman between 18 and 30 years old who had recovered from COVID-19. Both conserved end residues are part of each CDR3.

>TRBJ1-6|TRBV5-4
CASSEGTGYNSPLHF
>TRBJ2-7|TRBV15
CATSRGDRASYEQYF
>TRBJ1-2|TRBV28
CASSLWRAYGYTF
>TRBJ2-1|TRBV5-5
CASGEDRWFNEQFF
>TRBJ1-5|TRBV4-1
CASSQVRGSNQPQHF
>TRBJ2-6|TRBV4-3
CASSQGGGSGANVLTF
>TRBJ1-1|TRBV5-5
CASRNNGGTEAFF
>TRBJ2-3|TRBV7-2
CASRRTAGLTDTQYF
>TRBJ1-1|TRBV5-6
CASSPDYRGAGGTEAFF
>TRBJ2-1|TRBV5-4
CASSLKTSGRIWNEQFF
>TRBJ1-3|TRBV5-1
CASSLGAGLTGNTIYF
>TRBJ1-5|TRBV19
CASKPRGSSNQPQHF
>TRBJ1-1|TRBV19
CASSAQPRENTEAFF
>TRBJ1-6|TRBV7-8
CASSLSSGKGWDSPLHF
>TRBJ1-2|TRBV4-1
CASSLPGQLGSGYTF
>TRBJ2-7|TRBV27
CASSWGTGGRYEQYF
>TRBJ2-7|TRBV30
CAWSKGRYEQYF
>TRBJ1-1|TRBV24-1
CATQTGLNTEAFF
>TRBJ1-5|TRBV29-1
CSVGQDSNQPQHF
>TRBJ2-7|TRBV28
CASSFGGRPSEQYF
>TRBJ2-7|TRBV5-1
CASSTQAHSYEQYF
>TRBJ2-7|TRBV5-1
CASSFGSGRNSYEQYF
>TRBJ2-7|TRBV6-5
CASSYRGYEQYF
>TRBJ2-3|TRBV6-5
CASTRLAGSTDTQYF
>TRBJ1-1|TRBV6-5
CASSLRTGTEAFF
>TRBJ2-7|TRBV13
CASSLGGSYEQYF
>TRBJ2-7|TRBV5-1
CASARDSSYEQYF
>TRBJ2-1|TRBV5-5
CASSLLVLAGPRYNEQFF
>TRBJ2-7|TRBV27
CASSSVYEQYF
>TRBJ1-2|TRBV12-3/TRBV12-4
CASSLDSYYGYTF
>TRBJ1-5|TRBV3-1/TRBV3-2
CASSQGRGIRRQHF
>TRBJ2-7|TRBV20-1
CSASRLADFYEQYF
>TRBJ2-3|TRBV2
CASRGLAFTDTQYF
>TRBJ2-3|TRBV19
CASSISGTGDTQYF
>TRBJ2-1|TRBV2
CASTEGLNEQFF
>TRBJ1-4|TRBV30
CACSPGTGGGEKLFF
>TRBJ2-7|TRBV6-5
CASSYSSGEQYF
>TRBJ2-7|TRBV10-3
CAISGQNSYEQYF
>TRBJ2-1|TRBV7-9
CASSKGPGTNNEQFF
>TRBJ2-7|TRBV28
CASSLPSQAYEQYF
>TRBJ2-7|TRBV20-1
CSASRFRGTSGSEQYF
>TRBJ2-3|TRBV5-1
CASSLVAGGPDTQYF
>TRBJ2-2|TRBV5-4
CASSPGLAGTTGELFF
>TRBJ2-1|TRBV28
CATRGTSGSNEQFF
>TRBJ1-2|TRBV30
CAWRRQGFSYGYTF
>TRBJ1-5|TRBV4-1
CASSQDGGFGNQPQHF